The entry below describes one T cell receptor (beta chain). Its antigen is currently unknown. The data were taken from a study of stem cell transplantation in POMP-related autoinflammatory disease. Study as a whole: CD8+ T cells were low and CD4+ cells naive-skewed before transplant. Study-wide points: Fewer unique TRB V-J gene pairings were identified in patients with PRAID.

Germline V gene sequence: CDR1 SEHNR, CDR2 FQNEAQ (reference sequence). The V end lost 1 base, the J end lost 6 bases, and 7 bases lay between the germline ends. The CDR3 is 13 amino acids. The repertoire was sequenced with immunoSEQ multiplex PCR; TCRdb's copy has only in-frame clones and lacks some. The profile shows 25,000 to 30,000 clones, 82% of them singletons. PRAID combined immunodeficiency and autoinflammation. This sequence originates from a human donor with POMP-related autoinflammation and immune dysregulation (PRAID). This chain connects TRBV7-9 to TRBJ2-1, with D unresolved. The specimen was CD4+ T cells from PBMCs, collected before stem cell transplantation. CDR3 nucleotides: TGTGCCAGCAGCTTAGAGGGATCCAATGAGCAGTTCTTC. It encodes CASSLEGSNEQFF.